This entry features one T cell receptor (beta chain) sequence. The data were taken from a study of neoadjuvant anti-PD-1 for oral cavity cancer. Most PBMC samples had 480 ng input DNA in six replicates. Sequencing was performed with immunoSEQ multiplex PCR; in TCRdb, only in-frame clones are kept and a portion is missing. This sample has tens of thousands of clones; around four fifths occur once, and the top ten carry more than 3%. Blood cells were analyzed directly, without culture or expansion. This sequence was found in a person between 40 and 79 years old with oral cavity squamous cell carcinoma. This material consisted of PBMCs, taken before nivolumab (anti-PD-1) treatment.

The CDR3 sequence is CASSLGSWGGSPLHF. In DNA form, the CDR3 reads TGTGCCAGCAGCTTAGGGTCCTGGGGAGGGTCACCCCTCCACTTT. V gene TRBV5-5 combines with J gene TRBJ1-6; D is ambiguous. The CDR3 contains 15 residues. In germline, CDR1 is SGHKS, CDR2 YYEKEE (reference sequence). V was clipped by 2 bases and J by 10 bases, with 16 bases between them.